This is a list of T cell receptor beta chains from one sample in a study of cytomegalovirus exposure and HLA in healthy donors. The protocol was immunoSEQ multiplex PCR, while the TCRdb copy is restricted to in-frame clones and leaves out a portion. The sample contains 170,000 or so clones, around 80% of which appear only once. Input material: PBMCs. The receptors come from a man aged 25-45 years in good health and CMV-seropositive. Each CDR3 is given with its conserved first and last residue. The order of the fields is CDR3 DNA, CDR3 protein, clone size, V gene, J gene, D gene. D genes are given only for firm matches. Clone size appears in some rows only: once, few, many, or a class for an expanded clone.

TGTGCCAGCAGCTCCCCGGGTGCGCAGTATTTT	CASSSPGAQYF	few	TRBV7-8	TRBJ2-3	-
TGTGCCAGCAGTCTAACGGGACAGTACTACGAGCAGTACTTC	CASSLTGQYYEQYF	-	TRBV27	TRBJ2-7	TRBD1
TGTGCCAGCAGCCAATTCGGGACCGGGGAGCTGTTTTTT	CASSQFGTGELFF	-	TRBV4-2	TRBJ2-2	-
TGTGCCAGCAGTGAAGAAGGATACAGGGACGGTACTGAAGCTTTCTTT	CASSEEGYRDGTEAFF	-	TRBV2	TRBJ1-1	-
TGTGCCTGGAGTTCCGGGACTCACTATGGCTACACCTTC	CAWSSGTHYGYTF	few	TRBV30	TRBJ1-2	-
TGTGCCAGCAGCTCGGCGGGGGGCGGCTACACCTTC	CASSSAGGGYTF	-	TRBV7-3	TRBJ1-2	-
TGTGCCAGCAGCTTGGGGACAGGTGATAAAGAGACCCAGTACTTC	CASSLGTGDKETQYF	once	TRBV7-3	TRBJ2-5	TRBD1
TGTGCCAGCAGGATCCTTTTAACGCGGGACAGGGGGTACAATGAGCAGTTCTTC	CASRILLTRDRGYNEQFF	-	TRBV2	TRBJ2-1	TRBD1
TGTGCCAGCAGCTTAGGGGGGGGAACCTACGAGCAGTACTTC	CASSLGGGTYEQYF	-	TRBV7-4	TRBJ2-7	TRBD2
TGTGCCAGCAGCCAAGGTGATAGCGGTTGGGAGACCCAGTACTTC	CASSQGDSGWETQYF	-	TRBV4-2	TRBJ2-5	-
TGCGCCAGCAGCCCCGAGGTTAGGACTAGCGGGAGGAGGGAGCAGTTCTTC	CASSPEVRTSGRREQFF	-	TRBV5-1	TRBJ2-1	TRBD2
TGTGCCAGCAGCCGTGGAGGGTCGAGCTCCTATAATTCACCCCTCCACTTT	CASSRGGSSSYNSPLHF	-	TRBV5-6	TRBJ1-6	-
TGTGCCAGCTCACCGCCGGGACAGGGAGACATTCAGTACTTC	CASSPPGQGDIQYF	-	TRBV18	TRBJ2-4	TRBD1
TGCGCCAGCACGATTGCAGCGGGAGGATGGAATGAGCAGTTCTTC	CASTIAAGGWNEQFF	-	TRBV4-1	TRBJ2-1	TRBD2
TGTGCCAGCAGCTTGTCTTCGCTTCGTACAGGGGGTTCACCCCTCCACTTT	CASSLSSLRTGGSPLHF	-	TRBV5-4	TRBJ1-6	TRBD1
TGTGCCAGTAGCATGGGGCCGGAATCAACCTACGAGCAGTACTTC	CASSMGPESTYEQYF	-	TRBV19	TRBJ2-7	-
TGTGCCAGCACACTATCACCTACACGAGGGGGGGGGAATGAGCAGTTCTTC	CASTLSPTRGGGNEQFF	-	TRBV28	TRBJ2-1	-
TGTGCCAGCAGCTTTAAAGGGGGAGATACGCAGTATTTT	CASSFKGGDTQYF	-	TRBV7-3	TRBJ2-3	-
TGTGCCAGTAGTATGTTGGGGCCCTCCTACAATGAGCAGTTCTTC	CASSMLGPSYNEQFF	-	TRBV19	TRBJ2-1	-
TGTGCCAGCAGCCCACGGACTAGCGGGAGCTACGAGCAGTACTTC	CASSPRTSGSYEQYF	-	TRBV4-2	TRBJ2-7	TRBD2
TGCGCCAGCAGCTTGACAGAAAAAGAGACCCAGTACTTC	CASSLTEKETQYF	-	TRBV5-1	TRBJ2-5	-
TGCGCCAGCAGCTCGATGGGGACTAGCGGGACCCGCGCCCTCACAGATACGCAGTATTTT	CASSSMGTSGTRALTDTQYF	once	TRBV5-1	TRBJ2-3	TRBD2
TGCGCCAGCAGCTGGGGACTAGCGGGAGTCTCCTACAATGAGCAGTTCTTC	CASSWGLAGVSYNEQFF	-	TRBV5-1	TRBJ2-1	TRBD2
TGTGCCAGCAGCAGGGGGAATTGGGGAAGGACCGGGGAGCTGTTTTTT	CASSRGNWGRTGELFF	few	TRBV5-4	TRBJ2-2	-
TGTGCCAGCAGCTGGTTCCGGGACAGCGGCGGAAACACCATATATTTT	CASSWFRDSGGNTIYF	-	TRBV7-2	TRBJ1-3	TRBD1
TGTGCCAGCGAGGGATTCACCGAAGCTTTCTTT	CASEGFTEAFF	-	TRBV28	TRBJ1-1	-
TGTGCCAGCAGCGGGGGCCTATCCATTACCCCAGATACGCAGTATTTT	CASSGGLSITPDTQYF	-	TRBV11-2	TRBJ2-3	-
TGTGCCAGCAGTGAAGCGCTTGTCAGTTCCTACGAGCAGTACTTC	CASSEALVSSYEQYF	-	TRBV6-1	TRBJ2-7	-
TGCGCCAGCAGCTCGATCCGGGACAGGGGGCTCTACGAGCAGTACTTC	CASSSIRDRGLYEQYF	-	TRBV5-1	TRBJ2-7	TRBD1
TGTGCCAGCAGTTTAGGGTCGGGACAGGGATTCTACGAGCAGTACTTC	CASSLGSGQGFYEQYF	-	TRBV27	TRBJ2-7	TRBD1
TGTGCCAGCAATACCCCCGGTGAAAAACTGTTTTTT	CASNTPGEKLFF	-	TRBV6-5	TRBJ1-4	-
TGTGCCAGCAGTTTCCCCCAGCGAGGGTACAATGAGCAGTTCTTC	CASSFPQRGYNEQFF	-	TRBV27	TRBJ2-1	-
TGTGCCAGCAGCCACCCCCCGGCGAGGACTAGCGGGGTTTCCTACAATGAGCAGTTCTTC	CASSHPPARTSGVSYNEQFF	once	TRBV4-2	TRBJ2-1	TRBD2
TGTGCCAGCAGCTTCATTACCGGGACAGGGGGTTATGGCTACACCTTC	CASSFITGTGGYGYTF	-	TRBV7-8	TRBJ1-2	TRBD1
TGTGCCAGCAGCTTAGGGGACACCTCTGGAAACACCATATATTTT	CASSLGDTSGNTIYF	few	TRBV7-9	TRBJ1-3	-
TGTGCCAGCACCAGAACTGACGGAGCATACGAGCAGTACTTC	CASTRTDGAYEQYF	-	TRBV7-8	TRBJ2-7	-
TGCGCCAGCAGCCCGCAAGGGGGCCAGGAAAAACTGTTTTTT	CASSPQGGQEKLFF	-	TRBV5-1	TRBJ1-4	TRBD1
TGTGCCAGCAGCTTAGGACTAGCGGGAGCTGAGACCCAGTACTTC	CASSLGLAGAETQYF	-	TRBV7-2	TRBJ2-5	TRBD2
TGTGCCTGGATACGGACAGGGGCGGCCTATGGCTACACCTTC	CAWIRTGAAYGYTF	-	TRBV30	TRBJ1-2	TRBD1
TGTGCCAGCAGTTTATCTTACGGGATCCCCAGGGGTTCTGGCACAGATACGCAGTATTTT	CASSLSYGIPRGSGTDTQYF	-	TRBV27	TRBJ2-3	-
TGTGCCATCAGAGCCAGGGAATCCTACAATGAGCAGTTCTTC	CAIRARESYNEQFF	once	TRBV10-3	TRBJ2-1	-
TGCGCCAGCAGCCAAACCACTGGACAGACCTACGAGCAGTACTTC	CASSQTTGQTYEQYF	few	TRBV4-1	TRBJ2-7	-
TGTGCCTCGGGACAACCGAACACCGGGGAGCTGTTTTTT	CASGQPNTGELFF	-	TRBV25-1	TRBJ2-2	-
TGTGCCAGCAGTCCGGGACTAGCGGGTTTGAACACCGGGGAGCTGTTTTTT	CASSPGLAGLNTGELFF	-	TRBV2	TRBJ2-2	TRBD2
TGTGCCAGCAGTTTATTGAGCTCTGGGGCCAACGTCCTGACTTTC	CASSLLSSGANVLTF	-	TRBV27	TRBJ2-6	-